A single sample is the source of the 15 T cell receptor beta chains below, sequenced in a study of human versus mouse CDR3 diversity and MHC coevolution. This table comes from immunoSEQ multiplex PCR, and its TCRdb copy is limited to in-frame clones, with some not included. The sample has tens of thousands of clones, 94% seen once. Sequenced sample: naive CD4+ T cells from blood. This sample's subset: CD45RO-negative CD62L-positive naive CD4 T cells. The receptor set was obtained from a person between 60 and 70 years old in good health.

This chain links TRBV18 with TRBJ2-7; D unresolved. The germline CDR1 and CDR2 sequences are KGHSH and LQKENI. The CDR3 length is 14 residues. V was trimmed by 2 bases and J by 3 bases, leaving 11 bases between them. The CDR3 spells CASSPSNSFYEQYF. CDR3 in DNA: TGTGCCAGCTCACCATCAAACTCCTTCTACGAGCAGTACTTC.

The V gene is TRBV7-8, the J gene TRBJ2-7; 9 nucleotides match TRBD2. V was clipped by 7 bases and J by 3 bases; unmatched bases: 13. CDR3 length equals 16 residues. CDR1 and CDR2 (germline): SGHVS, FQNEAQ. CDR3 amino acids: CASTPVGLAGNYEQYF. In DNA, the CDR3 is TGTGCCAGCACCCCCGTGGGGCTAGCGGGAAACTACGAGCAGTACTTC.

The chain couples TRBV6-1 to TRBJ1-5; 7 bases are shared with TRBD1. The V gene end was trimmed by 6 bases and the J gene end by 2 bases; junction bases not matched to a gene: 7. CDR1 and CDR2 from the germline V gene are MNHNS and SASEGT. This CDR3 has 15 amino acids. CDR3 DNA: TGTGCCAGCAGCCGCGACAGGGTGGGCAATCAGCCCCAGCATTTT. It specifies CASSRDRVGNQPQHF.

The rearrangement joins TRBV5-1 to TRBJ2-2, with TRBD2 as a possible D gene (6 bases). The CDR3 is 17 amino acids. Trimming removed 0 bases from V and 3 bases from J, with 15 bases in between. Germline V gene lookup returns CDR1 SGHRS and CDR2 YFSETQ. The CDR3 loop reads CASSLEPSGDYTGELFF. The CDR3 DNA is TGCGCCAGCAGCTTGGAACCCTCGGGAGATTACACCGGGGAGCTGTTTTTT.

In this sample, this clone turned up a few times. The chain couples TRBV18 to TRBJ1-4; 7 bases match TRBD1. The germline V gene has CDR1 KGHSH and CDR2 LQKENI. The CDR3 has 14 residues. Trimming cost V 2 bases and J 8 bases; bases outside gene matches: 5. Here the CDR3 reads CASSPETGSEKLFF. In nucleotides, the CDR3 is TGTGCCAGCTCACCAGAGACAGGGAGCGAAAAACTGTTTTTT.

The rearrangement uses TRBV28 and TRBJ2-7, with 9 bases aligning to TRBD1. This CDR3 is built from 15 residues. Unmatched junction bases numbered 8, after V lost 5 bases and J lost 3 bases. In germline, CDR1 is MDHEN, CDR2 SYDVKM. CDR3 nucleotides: TGTGCCAGCAGTATACAGACAGGGGGGCGCTACGAGCAGTACTTC. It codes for CASSIQTGGRYEQYF.

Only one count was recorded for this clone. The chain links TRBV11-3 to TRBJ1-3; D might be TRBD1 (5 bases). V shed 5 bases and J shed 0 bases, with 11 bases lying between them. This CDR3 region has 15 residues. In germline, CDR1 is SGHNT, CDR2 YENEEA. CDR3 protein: CASSRTRISGNTIYF. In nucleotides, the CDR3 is TGTGCCAGCAGCCGGACAAGGATCTCTGGAAACACCATATATTTT.

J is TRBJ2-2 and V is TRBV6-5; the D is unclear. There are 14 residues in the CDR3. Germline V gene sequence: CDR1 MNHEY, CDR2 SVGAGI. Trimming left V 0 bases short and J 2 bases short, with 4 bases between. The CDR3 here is CASSYSRNTGELFF. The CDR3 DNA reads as TGTGCCAGCAGTTACTCTAGAAACACCGGGGAGCTGTTTTTT.

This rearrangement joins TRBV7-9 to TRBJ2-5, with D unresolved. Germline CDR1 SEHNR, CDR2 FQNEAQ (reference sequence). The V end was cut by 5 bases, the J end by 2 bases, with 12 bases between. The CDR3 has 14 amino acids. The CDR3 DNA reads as TGTGCCAGCAGCCGGTCCCTAGGTCAAGAGACCCAGTACTTC. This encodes CASSRSLGQETQYF. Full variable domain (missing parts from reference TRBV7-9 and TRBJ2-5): DTGVSQNPRHKITKRGQNVTFRCDPISEHNRLYWYRQTLGQGPEFLTYFQNEAQLEKSRLLSDRFSAERPKGSFSTLEIQRTEQGDSAMYLCASSRSLGQETQYFGPGTRLLVL.

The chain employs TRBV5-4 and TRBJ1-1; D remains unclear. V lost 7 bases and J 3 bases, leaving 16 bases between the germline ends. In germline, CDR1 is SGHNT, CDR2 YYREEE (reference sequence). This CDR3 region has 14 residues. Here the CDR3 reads CASRGNRKDTEAFF. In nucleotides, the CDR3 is TGTGCCAGCCGCGGGAACAGAAAGGACACTGAAGCTTTCTTT.

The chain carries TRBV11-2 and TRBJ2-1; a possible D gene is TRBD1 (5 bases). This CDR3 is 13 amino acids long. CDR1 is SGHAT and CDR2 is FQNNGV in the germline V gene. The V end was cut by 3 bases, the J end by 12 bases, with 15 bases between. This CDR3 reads CASSFPQSGRQFF. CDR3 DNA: TGTGCCAGCAGCTTCCCCCAGTCAGGGCGGCAGTTCTTC.

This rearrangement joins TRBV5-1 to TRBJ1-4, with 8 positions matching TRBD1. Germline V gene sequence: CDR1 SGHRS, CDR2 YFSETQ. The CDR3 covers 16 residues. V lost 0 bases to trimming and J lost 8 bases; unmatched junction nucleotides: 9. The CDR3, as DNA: TGCGCCAGCAGCTTGGCCTCAGGGGGCGCGGAGGAAAAACTGTTTTTT. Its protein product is CASSLASGGAEEKLFF.

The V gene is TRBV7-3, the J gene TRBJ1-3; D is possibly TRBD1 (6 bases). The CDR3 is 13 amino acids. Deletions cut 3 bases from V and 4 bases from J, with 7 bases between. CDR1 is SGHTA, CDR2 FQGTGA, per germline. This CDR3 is CASSLGAGNTIYF. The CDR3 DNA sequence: TGTGCCAGCAGCTTGGGGGCCGGAAACACCATATATTTT.

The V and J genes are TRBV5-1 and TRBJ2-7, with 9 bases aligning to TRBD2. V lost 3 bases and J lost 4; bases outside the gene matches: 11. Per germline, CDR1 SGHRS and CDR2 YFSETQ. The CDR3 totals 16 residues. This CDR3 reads CASSSLGSGRGYEQYF. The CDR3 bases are TGCGCCAGCAGCTCCTTGGGTAGCGGGAGAGGGTACGAGCAGTACTTC. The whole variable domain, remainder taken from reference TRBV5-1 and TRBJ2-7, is KAGVTQTPRYLIKTRGQQVTLSCSPISGHRSVSWYQQTPGQGLQFLFEYFSETQRNKGNFPGRFSGRQFSNSRSEMNVSTLELGDSALYLCASSSLGSGRGYEQYFGPGTRLTVT.

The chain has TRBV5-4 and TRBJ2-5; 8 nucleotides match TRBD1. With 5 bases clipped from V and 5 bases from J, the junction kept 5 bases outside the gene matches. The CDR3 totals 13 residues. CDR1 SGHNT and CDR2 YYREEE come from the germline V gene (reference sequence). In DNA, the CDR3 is TGTGCCAGCAGAAGACAGGGGACGGAGACCCAGTACTTC. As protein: CASRRQGTETQYF.